This T cell receptor (beta chain) was found in a study of shared clonotypes between healthy human individuals. Only CD45RO-negative cells positively selected for CCR7 counted as naive CD8 cells, so terminally differentiated effector memory CD45RA+ cells were excluded. All donors were healthy HIV-negative adults lacking recent acute infections or vaccinations. V lost 5 bases to trimming and J lost 3 bases, with 13 bases between them. The CDR3 spans 14 residues. In germline, CDR1 is MNHEY, CDR2 SVGAGI. Assay: immunoSEQ multiplex PCR; the TCRdb copy retains only in-frame clones and omits some. Here the sample spans around 2,000,000 clones, roughly 94% being singletons. Comments on this clone: What it recognizes is unknown.

Notes on the study in general: Across subsets, estimated richness was generally greater for naive than for memory populations.

Material: naive CD8+ T cells sorted from blood. This rearrangement joins TRBV6-5 to TRBJ2-5; D might be TRBD1 (5 bases). This receptor was taken from a man between 18 and 35 years old in good health. CDR3 sequence reads: CASSPTGAEETQYF. The CDR3 DNA reads as TGTGCCAGCAGTCCCACAGGCGCGGAAGAGACCCAGTACTTC.